This T cell receptor (beta chain) was sequenced for a study of T cells in localized non-small cell lung cancer. V lost 2 bases and J 0 bases, leaving 16 bases between the germline ends. The CDR3 runs to 16 residues. Germline V lookup: CDR1 GTSNPN, CDR2 SVGIG (reference sequence). Profiling relied on immunoSEQ multiplex PCR, and the TCRdb table lists in-frame clones only, not all of them. The sample has roughly 84,000 clones; around 90% are singletons. This clone showed up just once. Its cognate antigen is unknown. Whole-study results and caveats: Among blood samples, higher T cell density accompanied longer overall survival.

This TCR was recovered from a woman aged 35 to 69 with stage I squamous cell lung carcinoma. The specimen was peripheral blood, collected before any cancer treatment. The V call is TRBV30, the J call TRBJ1-1; D remains unclear. CDR3 bases: TGTGCCTGGAGTCCCTCGAATAGGTACATGAACACTGAAGCTTTCTTT. Translated, it gives CAWSPSNRYMNTEAFF.